These T cell receptor beta chains were read from a single sample in a study of lymphopenia after photon versus proton radiotherapy. Method: immunoSEQ multiplex PCR; TCRdb's copy keeps in-frame clones and lacks some. Seen here are 89,000 or so clones, around 82% observed once, and the top ten hold 1.3% to 1.5%. Sequences were derived from peripheral blood, sampled from a patient treated with proton-based radiotherapy. The receptor set was obtained from a man in his 60s with pancreatic cancer. Both conserved end residues are part of each CDR3. The order of the fields is J gene, D gene, V gene, clone size, CDR3 protein, CDR3 DNA. D genes are given only for firm matches. Expanded clones are given a class, and other clones once, few, many or no size at all.

J gene: TRBJ2-3
D gene: TRBD2
V gene: TRBV6-1
clone size: NA
CDR3 protein: CASSLAGGSDTQYF
CDR3 DNA: TGTGCCAGCAGCTTAGCGGGAGGGTCAGATACGCAGTATTTT

J gene: TRBJ1-2
D gene: NA
V gene: TRBV2
clone size: once
CDR3 protein: CASISGGFEANYGYTF
CDR3 DNA: TGTGCCAGCATTTCGGGGGGGTTCGAAGCTAACTATGGCTACACCTTC

J gene: TRBJ2-5
D gene: NA
V gene: TRBV6-1
clone size: NA
CDR3 protein: CASSRDPGQETQYF
CDR3 DNA: TGTGCCAGCAGCCGAGACCCGGGGCAGGAGACCCAGTACTTC

J gene: TRBJ2-1
D gene: NA
V gene: TRBV29-1
clone size: NA
CDR3 protein: CSVGPPVGDNEQFF
CDR3 DNA: TGCAGCGTTGGGCCTCCGGTCGGAGACAATGAGCAGTTCTTC

J gene: TRBJ2-5
D gene: NA
V gene: TRBV11-2
clone size: NA
CDR3 protein: CASSPTRGGRETQYF
CDR3 DNA: TGTGCCAGCAGCCCTACCCGTGGGGGGCGAGAGACCCAGTACTTC

J gene: TRBJ2-7
D gene: TRBD1
V gene: TRBV28
clone size: NA
CDR3 protein: CASSPRTGIFYEQYF
CDR3 DNA: TGTGCCAGCAGTCCAAGGACAGGGATTTTCTACGAGCAGTACTTC

J gene: TRBJ2-5
D gene: NA
V gene: TRBV5-6
clone size: few
CDR3 protein: CASSLSAAYPETQYF
CDR3 DNA: TGTGCCAGCAGCTTATCAGCCGCATATCCGGAGACCCAGTACTTC

J gene: TRBJ2-3
D gene: NA
V gene: TRBV10-3
clone size: NA
CDR3 protein: CAISGDGSGEDTQYF
CDR3 DNA: TGTGCCATCAGTGGGGACGGCTCTGGTGAGGATACGCAGTATTTT

J gene: TRBJ2-7
D gene: NA
V gene: TRBV6-5
clone size: NA
CDR3 protein: CASTRVGASEQYF
CDR3 DNA: TGTGCCAGCACTCGGGTAGGGGCCTCCGAGCAGTACTTC

J gene: TRBJ2-1
D gene: NA
V gene: TRBV9
clone size: NA
CDR3 protein: CASSVGAGSSYNEQFF
CDR3 DNA: TGTGCCAGCAGCGTGGGAGCGGGCTCCTCCTACAATGAGCAGTTCTTC

J gene: TRBJ1-5
D gene: NA
V gene: TRBV19
clone size: NA
CDR3 protein: CASSAGQSPTQPQHF
CDR3 DNA: TGTGCCAGTAGTGCCGGCCAGAGCCCCACTCAGCCCCAGCATTTT

J gene: TRBJ2-3
D gene: TRBD2
V gene: TRBV13
clone size: NA
CDR3 protein: CASSPRGLAGGTDTQYF
CDR3 DNA: TGTGCCAGCAGCCCTAGGGGACTAGCGGGAGGCACAGATACGCAGTATTTT

J gene: TRBJ1-2
D gene: NA
V gene: TRBV19
clone size: NA
CDR3 protein: CASSPRGDNYGYTF
CDR3 DNA: TGTGCCAGTAGCCCTCGGGGCGATAACTATGGCTACACCTTC

J gene: TRBJ2-3
D gene: NA
V gene: TRBV5-1
clone size: NA
CDR3 protein: CASSLTDTQYF
CDR3 DNA: TGCGCCAGCAGCCTGACAGATACGCAGTATTTT

J gene: TRBJ1-1
D gene: NA
V gene: TRBV7-9
clone size: NA
CDR3 protein: CASSSSVGLGQLLGEAFF
CDR3 DNA: TGTGCCAGCAGCTCTTCCGTCGGTCTTGGACAGCTGCTGGGAGAAGCTTTCTTT

J gene: TRBJ2-7
D gene: TRBD2
V gene: TRBV9
clone size: NA
CDR3 protein: CASSPSLGEGSHEQYF
CDR3 DNA: TGTGCCAGCAGCCCGAGTTTGGGGGAGGGCAGTCACGAGCAGTACTTC

J gene: TRBJ2-1
D gene: TRBD1
V gene: TRBV28
clone size: NA
CDR3 protein: CASSFQGTGVPLSYNEQFF
CDR3 DNA: TGTGCCAGCAGTTTTCAAGGGACAGGGGTCCCTCTCTCCTACAATGAGCAGTTCTTC

J gene: TRBJ2-5
D gene: TRBD1
V gene: TRBV11-3
clone size: NA
CDR3 protein: CASSYGTGVQETQYF
CDR3 DNA: TGTGCCAGCAGCTACGGGACAGGGGTCCAAGAGACCCAGTACTTC

J gene: TRBJ2-7
D gene: NA
V gene: TRBV23-1
clone size: once
CDR3 protein: CASSEDLQSSSYEQYF
CDR3 DNA: TGCGCCAGCAGTGAGGATTTACAGAGCAGCTCCTACGAGCAGTACTTC

J gene: TRBJ1-2
D gene: NA
V gene: TRBV6-5
clone size: few
CDR3 protein: CASSPTLQGTETF
CDR3 DNA: TGTGCCAGCAGTCCCACTCTTCAGGGAACTGAGACCTTC

J gene: TRBJ2-5
D gene: NA
V gene: TRBV6-6
clone size: once
CDR3 protein: CASSTRGGQETQYF
CDR3 DNA: TGTGCCAGCAGCACGCGAGGGGGGCAAGAGACCCAGTACTTC

J gene: TRBJ2-6
D gene: NA
V gene: TRBV6-6
clone size: NA
CDR3 protein: CASIISGANVLTF
CDR3 DNA: TGTGCCAGCATAATCTCTGGGGCCAACGTCCTGACTTTC